This TCR beta chain was identified during a study of blood T cells in healthy people across ages (dated by TCRdb to about 2015). About the study as a whole: In model experiments, template switching captured about one uniquely barcoded TCR beta cDNA molecule for every two T cells. The study measured age-related changes in TCR beta repertoire diversity using deep sequencing normalized with unique cDNA molecular identifiers. The donors were split into four age groups: young (average 16 years), middle-aged (about 40), aged (over 55) and long-lived (over 80). To avoid experimental bias, donors of different ages were spread randomly across the sequencing lanes. The study analyzed two additional independent replicas of 1 million unique cDNA reads from the same blood draw for two donors, one aged 18 to 29 and one aged 80 or older.

Library preparation used 5' RACE. TCRdb records Illumina HiSeq 2500 as the sequencer. A second PCR of about 6 to 12 cycles was run with a J-beta primer mix and a sample-barcoded 5' primer. Each TCR beta cDNA molecule received a unique molecular identifier from a template-switch 5' adaptor carrying 12 random nucleotides. At least 3 million CDR3-containing paired-end reads were obtained from each sample. First-strand cDNA was synthesized from all RNA with the Mint cDNA synthesis kit, primed by a TRBC-specific oligonucleotide. Following uracil-DNA glycosylase treatment, a first 18-cycle PCR with universal primers M1SS and BC2_uni_R was performed on all cDNA. Turning to the authors' computational methods: For normalization, 1 million high-quality reads, each with a distinct molecular identifier, were randomly selected from each sample. Reads sharing molecular identifiers were discarded rather than binned into consensus sequences. CDR3 identification, clonotype clustering and error correction used MiTCR with a Q25 quality threshold and the strictest error-elimination algorithm. A nonparametric unseen species model with Euler transformation was used to estimate lower-bound total TCR beta diversity. In-frame beta chains were kept once TCRdb had trimmed the public reads at Q25 with fastp and called clones with MiXCR. When rows share a CDR3 protein, they turn into one entry using the most common DNA and genes. TCRdb assigned the V and J calls; the authors' analysis was not used. The sample profile shows roughly 1.4 million distinct CDR3 sequences; 45% to 70% of them were found once. 6.5% to 8.5% of the sample is in the top ten clones.

The roughly 42 donors, aged roughly 6 to 90 years, were systemically healthy Caucasian individuals from Russia. Roughly 10 milliliters of peripheral blood were drawn from each donor into EDTA-treated Vacutainer tubes. Ficoll-Paque density-gradient centrifugation was used to isolate PBMCs, with at least 6.5 million per sample. Total RNA was extracted from PBMCs with Trizol reagent, with at least 6 micrograms obtained per sample. For every donor, flow cytometry on a PBMC aliquot measured the percentage of naive CD45RAhigh/CD27high T cells. This clonotype was seen more than once but under ten times. No cognate antigen has been identified for it. Per-base qualities were not stored, and no clone one base away is much larger. On the study overall, not on this receptor specifically: Conclusive comparison of naive and antigen-experienced compartments was prevented by the profiling of bulk unsorted PBMCs. Because donor CMV infection status was unknown, age-related changes in expanded clonotypes were potentially confounded. Observed TCR beta diversity per million T cells fell roughly linearly with age, and a significant reduction was already apparent by age about 43. There was a strong correlation between observed TCR beta diversity and the percentage of naive T cells measured by flow cytometry. Compared with the aged group, the long-lived group had more naive CD4+ T cells, fewer expanded clones and increased TCR diversity, suggesting age selection. Total diversity estimates from one million sequenced T cells were considered lower bounds and underestimates.

This receptor was identified in a man aged 18 to 29 in good health. The sample was blood.

Here is the DNA: TGTGCCAGCAGCCAGGATACTAGACATCTCCTCCACTTT. Translation gives CASSQDTRHLLHF. The V and J segments used are TRBV3-1 and TRBJ1-6; there is no confident call for the D gene. The germline V gene (reference sequence) provides CDR1 LGHDT and CDR2 YNNKEL. The CDR3 has 13 amino acids, counting the end cysteine and phenylalanine. Only the CDR3 region is kept as DNA, spanning 39 bases read in frame from base 1. V and J lose 3 bases and 15 bases, and a span of 15 bases separates them.